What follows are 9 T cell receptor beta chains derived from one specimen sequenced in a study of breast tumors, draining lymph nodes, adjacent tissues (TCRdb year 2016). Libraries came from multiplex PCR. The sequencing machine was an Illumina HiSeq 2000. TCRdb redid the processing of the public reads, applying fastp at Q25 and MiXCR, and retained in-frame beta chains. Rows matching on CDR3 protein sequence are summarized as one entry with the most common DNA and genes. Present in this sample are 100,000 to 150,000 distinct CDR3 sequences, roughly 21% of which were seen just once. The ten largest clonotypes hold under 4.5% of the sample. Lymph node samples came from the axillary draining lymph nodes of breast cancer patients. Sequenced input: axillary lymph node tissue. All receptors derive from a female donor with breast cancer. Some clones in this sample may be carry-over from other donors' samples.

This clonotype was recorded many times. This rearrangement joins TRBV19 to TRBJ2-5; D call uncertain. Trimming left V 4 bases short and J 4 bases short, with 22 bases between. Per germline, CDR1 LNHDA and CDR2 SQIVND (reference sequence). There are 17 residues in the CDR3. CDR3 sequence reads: CASSSQLGRTVGETQYF. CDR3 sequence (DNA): TGTGCCAGTAGTAGCCAACTCGGACGAACCGTGGGAGAGACCCAGTACTTC. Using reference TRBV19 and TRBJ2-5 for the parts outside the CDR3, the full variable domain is DGGITQSPKYLFRKEGQNVTLSCEQNLNHDAMYWYRQDPGQGLRLIYYSQIVNDFQKGDIAEGYSVSREKKESFPLTVTSAQKNPTAFYLCASSSQLGRTVGETQYFGPGTRLLVL.

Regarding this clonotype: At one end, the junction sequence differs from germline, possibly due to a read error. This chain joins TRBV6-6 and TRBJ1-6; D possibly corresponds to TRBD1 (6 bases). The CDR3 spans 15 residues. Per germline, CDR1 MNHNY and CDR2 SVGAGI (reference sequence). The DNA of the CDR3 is TGTGCCGGCAGCGAAGTTAGGGGGTATAATTCACCCCCCCACTTT. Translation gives CAGSEVRGYNSPPHF.

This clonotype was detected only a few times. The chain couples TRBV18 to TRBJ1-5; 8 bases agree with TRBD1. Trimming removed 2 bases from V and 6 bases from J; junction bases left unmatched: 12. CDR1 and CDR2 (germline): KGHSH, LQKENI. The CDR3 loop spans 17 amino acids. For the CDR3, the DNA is TGTGCCAGCTCACCAAGAACAGGGGGTCGGGTTTCTCAGCCCCAGCATTTT. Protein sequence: CASSPRTGGRVSQPQHF.

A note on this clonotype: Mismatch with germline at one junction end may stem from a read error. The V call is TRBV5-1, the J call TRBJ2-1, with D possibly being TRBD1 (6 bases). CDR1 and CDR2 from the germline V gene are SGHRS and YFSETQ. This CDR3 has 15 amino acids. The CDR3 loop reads CACSPYRTDTNEQFF. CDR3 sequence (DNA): TGCGCCTGCAGCCCCTACCGGACAGATACCAATGAGCAGTTCTTC.

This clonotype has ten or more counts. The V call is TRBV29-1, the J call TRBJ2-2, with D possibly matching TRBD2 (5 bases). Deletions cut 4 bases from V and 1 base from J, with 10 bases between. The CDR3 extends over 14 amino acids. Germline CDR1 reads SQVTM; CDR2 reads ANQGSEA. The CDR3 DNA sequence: TGCAGCGTTGGCGAGGGAAGGAACACCGGGGAGCTGTTTTTT. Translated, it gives CSVGEGRNTGELFF.

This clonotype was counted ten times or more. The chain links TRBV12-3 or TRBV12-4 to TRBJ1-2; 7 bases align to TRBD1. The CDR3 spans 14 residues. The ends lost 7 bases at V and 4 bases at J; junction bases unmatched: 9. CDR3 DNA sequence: TGTGCCAGCACTCCCGGGACAGAAAGCTATGGCTACACCTTC. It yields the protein CASTPGTESYGYTF.

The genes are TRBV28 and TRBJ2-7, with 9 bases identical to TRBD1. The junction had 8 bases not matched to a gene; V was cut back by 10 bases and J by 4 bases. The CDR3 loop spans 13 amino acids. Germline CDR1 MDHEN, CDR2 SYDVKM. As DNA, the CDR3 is TGTGCCATCACACAGGGGGCGTCGTACGAGCAGTACTTC. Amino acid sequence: CAITQGASYEQYF.

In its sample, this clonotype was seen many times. CDR3 bases: TGTGCCAGCAGAAAAGGTTCAGGGACTAGCGGGAGTGTCCACGAGCAGTACTTC. Residues: CASRKGSGTSGSVHEQYF. This chain connects TRBV11-2 to TRBJ2-7; 14 positions match TRBD2. The germline V gene has CDR1 SGHAT and CDR2 FQNNGV. V was pared by 6 bases and J by 5 bases, with 15 bases of the junction left unmatched. The CDR3 extends over 18 amino acids.

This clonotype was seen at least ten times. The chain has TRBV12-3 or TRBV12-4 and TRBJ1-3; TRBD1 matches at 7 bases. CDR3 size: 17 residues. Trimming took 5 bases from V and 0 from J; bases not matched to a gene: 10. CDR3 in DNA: TGTGCCAGCAGTGAGGGACAGAAGATTATCTCTGGAAACACCATATATTTT. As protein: CASSEGQKIISGNTIYF.